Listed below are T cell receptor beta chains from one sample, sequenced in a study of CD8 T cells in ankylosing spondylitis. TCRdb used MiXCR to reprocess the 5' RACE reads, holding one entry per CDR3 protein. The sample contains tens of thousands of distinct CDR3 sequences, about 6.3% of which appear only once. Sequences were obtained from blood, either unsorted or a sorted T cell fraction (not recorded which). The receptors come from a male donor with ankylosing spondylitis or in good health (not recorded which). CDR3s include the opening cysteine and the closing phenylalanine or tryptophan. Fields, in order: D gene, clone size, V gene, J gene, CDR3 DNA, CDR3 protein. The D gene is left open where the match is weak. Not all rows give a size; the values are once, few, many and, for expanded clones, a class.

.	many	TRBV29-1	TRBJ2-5	TGCAGCGCCGACTGGTTGCGGACCCAGTACTTC	CSADWLRTQYF
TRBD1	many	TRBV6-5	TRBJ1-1	TGTGCCAGCAGTTACTCGGTCCAAACAGGGGGCCCTGAAGCTTTCTTT	CASSYSVQTGGPEAFF
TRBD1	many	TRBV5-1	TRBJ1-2	TGCGCCAGCAGCTTGGCCGGAGTGGGGACAGGGCATGGCTACACCTTC	CASSLAGVGTGHGYTF
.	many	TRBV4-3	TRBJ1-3	TGCGCCAGCAGCCAAGACGACCGCAGCTCTGGAAACACCATATATTTT	CASSQDDRSSGNTIYF
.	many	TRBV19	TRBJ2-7	TGTGCCAGTAGGGGGAGAATCGACGAGCAGTACTTC	CASRGRIDEQYF
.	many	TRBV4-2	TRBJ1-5	TGTGCCAGCAGCCAAGCGGGCGGCGAGGGGGGCAATCAGCCCCAGCATTTT	CASSQAGGEGGNQPQHF
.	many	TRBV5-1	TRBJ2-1	TGCGCCAGCAGCTTGTCGGGGACGTGGGTTGATGAGCAGTTCTTC	CASSLSGTWVDEQFF
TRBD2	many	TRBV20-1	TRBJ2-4	TGCAGTGCTAGAGATCGCGGGAGGGCCGGCAAAAACATTCAGTACTTC	CSARDRGRAGKNIQYF
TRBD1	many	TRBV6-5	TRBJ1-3	TGTGCCAGCAGTTTGGGGACAGGGAAAGGAAACACCATATATTTT	CASSLGTGKGNTIYF
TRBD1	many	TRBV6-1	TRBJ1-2	TGTGCCAGCAGGGCCGGGACAGATCACTATGGCTACACCTTC	CASRAGTDHYGYTF
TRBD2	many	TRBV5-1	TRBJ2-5	TGCGCCAGCAGCCTCGCCGGGACTAGCGAAGAGACCCAGTACTTC	CASSLAGTSEETQYF
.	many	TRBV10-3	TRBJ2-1	TGTGCCATCAGTGACAACTTGAATGCCTACAATGAGCAGTTCTTC	CAISDNLNAYNEQFF
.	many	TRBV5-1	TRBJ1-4	TGCGCCAGCAGCTTGTTGGCAGGCGTAAAACTGTTTTTT	CASSLLAGVKLFF
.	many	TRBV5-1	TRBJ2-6	TGCGCCAGCAGCTTGTTCTCCCCTGGGGCCAACGTCCTGACTTTC	CASSLFSPGANVLTF
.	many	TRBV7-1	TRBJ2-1	TGTGCCAGCAGCTCGGGACCCACGTCCTACAATGAGCAGTTCTTC	CASSSGPTSYNEQFF
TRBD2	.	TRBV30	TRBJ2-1	TGTGCCTCACCCTCGGGGAATAGCGGGAGGGGGTCCTACAATGAGCAGTTCTTC	CASPSGNSGRGSYNEQFF
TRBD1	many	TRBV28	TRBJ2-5	TGTGCCAGCTTAACAGGGGCCAGACAAGAGACCCAGTACTTC	CASLTGARQETQYF
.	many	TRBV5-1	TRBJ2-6	TGCGCCAGCAGCTTGGCCGGCGGGTCTGGGGCCAACGTCCTGACTTTC	CASSLAGGSGANVLTF
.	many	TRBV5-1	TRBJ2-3	TGCGCCAGCAGCTTGGTCCCCAATACGGCGGGGGATACGCAGTATTTT	CASSLVPNTAGDTQYF
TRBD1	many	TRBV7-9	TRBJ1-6	TGTGCCAGCAGCTCCCAAGACAGGGGATATAATTCACCCCTCCACTTT	CASSSQDRGYNSPLHF
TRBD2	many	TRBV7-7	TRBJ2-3	TGTGCTAGCAGCTTAGGACTAGCGGCAACAGATACGCAGTATTTT	CASSLGLAATDTQYF
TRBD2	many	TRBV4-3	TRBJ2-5	TGCGCCAGCAGCCGTCGGACTAGCGGGGGGGCCTTACCCGAGACCCAGTACTTC	CASSRRTSGGALPETQYF
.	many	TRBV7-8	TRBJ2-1	TGTGCCAGCTCCGAATGGTCGCCCCCATACAATGAGCAGTTCTTC	CASSEWSPPYNEQFF
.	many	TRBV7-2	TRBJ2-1	TGTGCCAGCAGCTACCGATCCAACTCCTACAATGAGCAGTTCTTC	CASSYRSNSYNEQFF
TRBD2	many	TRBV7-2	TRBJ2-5	TGTGCCAGCAGCTTACAGCGGGAGAGGGTAGAGACCCAGTACTTC	CASSLQRERVETQYF
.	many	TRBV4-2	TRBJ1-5	TGTGCCAGCAGCCTCCGACCAGGGGCGCTGGGCGATTATCAGCCCCAGCATTTT	CASSLRPGALGDYQPQHF
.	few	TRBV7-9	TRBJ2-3	TGTGCCAGCAGTTTTCGCGAGAGACGGGGGAGCTCTTATACGCAGTATTTT	CASSFRERRGSSYTQYF
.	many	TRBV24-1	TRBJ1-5	TGTGCCACCAGTGTCGGGACAAGCCAGCCCCAGCATTTT	CATSVGTSQPQHF
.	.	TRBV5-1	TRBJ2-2	TGCGCCAGCAGCTTGGACCCTACTAGATTTTCCGGGGAGCTGTTTTTT	CASSLDPTRFSGELFF
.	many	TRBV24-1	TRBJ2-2	TGTGCCACCAGTGGTCGGGGGAAGGACACCGGGGAGCTGTTTTTT	CATSGRGKDTGELFF
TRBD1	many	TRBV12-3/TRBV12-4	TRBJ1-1	TGTGCCAGCAGCTGGACAGGGATGAACACTGAAGCTTTCTTT	CASSWTGMNTEAFF
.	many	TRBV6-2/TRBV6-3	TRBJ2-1	TGTGCCAGCACCTCCGCCGGGATTGACAATGAGCAGTTCTTC	CASTSAGIDNEQFF
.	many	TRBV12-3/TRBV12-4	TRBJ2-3	TGTGCCAGCAGTTCCGGCGCGGGGACACTCCTTAGCACAGATACGCAGTATTTT	CASSSGAGTLLSTDTQYF
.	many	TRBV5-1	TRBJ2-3	TGCGCCAGCAGCTTACGGGCGGGAGATACGCAGTATTTT	CASSLRAGDTQYF
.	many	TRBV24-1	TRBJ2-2	TGTGCCACCAGTGACCGTAACACCGGGGAGCTGTTTTTT	CATSDRNTGELFF
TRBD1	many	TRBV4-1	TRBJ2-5	TGCGCCAGCAGCCAAAGAAGGCGGGCAGGGGGAGAGACCCAGTACTTC	CASSQRRRAGGETQYF
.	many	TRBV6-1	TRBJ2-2	TGTGCCAGCACTCGCGGCCTCACCGGGGAGCTGTTTTTT	CASTRGLTGELFF